This T cell receptor beta chain was documented in a study of CD8 T cells in Susac syndrome. The CDR3 covers 13 residues. Trimming shortened V by 5 bases and J by 6 bases, and 11 bases separated the two germline ends. Germline V gene sequence: CDR1 MNHEY, CDR2 SMNVEV (reference sequence). Random hexamers were used to reverse transcribe the RNA input (roughly 0.5 to 1 ug). TCRdb itself ran the immunoSEQ multiplex PCR reads through MiXCR, one entry per CDR3 protein. Here the sample spans 95,000 to 150,000 distinct CDR3 sequences, about 94% being singletons. The origin of this receptor is a human donor with Susac syndrome. J is TRBJ2-1 and V is TRBV27; D may be TRBD1 or TRBD2 (5 bases each). The specimen was CD8+ T cells from PBMCs. CDR3 amino acids: CASSPGAGNEQFF. The CDR3 bases are TGTGCCAGCAGTCCCGGGGCCGGCAATGAGCAGTTCTTC.